This section outlines one T cell receptor (beta chain) sequence together with its context. The antigen remains unidentified. Generated by immunoSEQ multiplex PCR, the TCRdb table keeps only in-frame clones and is missing some. In the table there are roughly 77,000 clones, 95% of which are singletons. The germline gives CDR1 SGHDT, CDR2 YYEEEE. With 1 base removed from V and 1 base from J, the gap between germline ends came to 8 bases. There are 14 residues in the CDR3. The data were taken from a study of cytomegalovirus exposure and HLA in healthy donors. Across the whole study: According to later analysis, the same platform produced the approximately 120 validation and under 750 first-cohort repertoires.

Broader study findings: Among TCR beta chains, those listed as cytomegalovirus-associated numbered about 160.

The clonotype originates from a young woman in good health and CMV-seronegative. Sequencing was done on a sample of PBMCs. The chain couples TRBV5-6 to TRBJ2-5; D uncertain. The CDR3 is CASSLLQPQETQYF. The CDR3 bases are TGTGCCAGCAGCTTGTTACAGCCCCAAGAGACCCAGTACTTC.